This record concerns one T cell receptor beta chain sequence. The antigen remains undetermined. V was trimmed by 4 bases and J by 0 bases, leaving 12 bases between them. The CDR3 consists of 15 residues. Germline V gene lookup returns CDR1 SGHRS and CDR2 YFSETQ. The data are from a study of response to subunit inactivated influenza vaccine. Study observations and caveats: T cells newly recruited by each seasonal influenza vaccination are few, the authors suggested.

Using its own MiXCR run on the RT-PCR reads, TCRdb lists one record per CDR3 protein. The repertoire includes 600,000 to 850,000 distinct CDR3 sequences, 12% to 15% of them detected once, and less than 9% sits in the top ten. The input for sequencing was PBMCs from blood, taken 14 to 15 days before vaccination. The sequence derives from a man between 50 and 59 years old who received an inactivated influenza vaccine. The chain uses TRBV5-1 and TRBJ2-3; no reliable D call. The CDR3 spells CASSPVTASTDTQYF. The DNA for the CDR3 is TGCGCCAGCAGCCCAGTTACGGCTAGCACAGATACGCAGTATTTT.